The 17 T cell receptor delta chains listed next were all sequenced from one sample in a study of gamma-delta chains in newborns, infants, children. TCRdb re-processed the reads via CATT. The sample shows roughly 6,500 delta-chain clones, approximately 1.9% of them seen only once. The sequenced material came from blood. The receptor set was obtained from a child who was a newborn, infant or young child, either healthy, febrile or measles-vaccinated (not recorded which).

Note on this clone: A much larger clone sits a single nucleotide away, making a read error possible. In nucleotides, the CDR3 is TGTGCCTGTGACACCGTATCTCATCCGGACTTGGGGATACGGGCCTGGGACACCCGACAGATGTTTTTC. Translated: CACDTVSHPDLGIRAWDTRQMFF. This chain links TRDV2 with TRDJ3; TRDD3 aligns across 9 bases. This CDR3 region has 23 residues. The V segment lost 0 bases and the J segment 2 bases; nucleotides outside the gene matches: 19. Germline V lookup: CDR1 GEAIGNYY, CDR2 EKD.

A few counts support this clone. TCRdb lists the protein of a much larger clone for this DNA, which differs at residue 5, so this is likely a read error; the protein given here is translated from the DNA itself. The rearrangement joins TRDV2 to TRDJ3, with D possibly TRDD3 on 5 matching bases. The V and J ends lost 3 bases and 0 bases respectively, with 17 bases between them. This CDR3 has 19 residues. Germline V CDR1 and CDR2: GEAIGNYY, EKD. DNA for the CDR3: TGTGCCTGTGACGCCGCCGGGGGCCCCAGCTCCTGGGACACCCGACAGATGTTTTTC. It is translated as CACDAAGGPSSWDTRQMFF.

Worth noting for this clone: The protein recorded in TCRdb matches a much larger clone and deviates from this DNA's translation at residue 6, suggesting a read error; the protein here is obtained by translating the DNA. The chain has TRDV2 and TRDJ3; D remains unclear. This CDR3 region has 16 residues. V was shortened by 3 bases and J by 0 bases, with 8 bases between the two germline ends. Per the germline V gene, CDR1 is GEAIGNYY and CDR2 is EKD. As DNA, the CDR3 is TGTGCCTGTGACGTACCGGGCTCCTGGGACACCCGACAGATGTTTTTC. Residues: CACDVPGSWDTRQMFF.

Details on this clone: The TCRdb protein comes from a much larger clone and disagrees with this DNA's translation at residue 6, likely due to a read error; the protein given here is derived from the DNA. This sequence joins TRDV2 and TRDJ3, with a weak D call TRDD3 (6 bases). The CDR3 runs 18 residues. Germline CDR1 GEAIGNYY, CDR2 EKD. V was cut by 1 base and J by 0 bases, with 12 bases left in between. CDR3 sequence: CACDTRGWSSWDTRQMFF. The CDR3, as DNA: TGTGCCTGTGACACTAGGGGATGGAGCTCCTGGGACACCCGACAGATGTTTTTC.

This clone was seen more than once but under ten times. One end of the junction fails to match germline, which may point to a read error. The genes are TRDV2 and TRDJ3; the match to TRDD3 covers 10 bases. Germline assignment: CDR1 GEAIGNYY and CDR2 EKD. There are 19 residues in the CDR3. The CDR3 sequence: CACDVLGDWSSRDTRQMFF. The CDR3, as DNA: TGTGCCTGTGACGTACTGGGGGATTGGAGCTCCCGGGACACCCGACAGATGTTTTTC.

A few counts support this clone. This DNA's translation differs at residue 8 from TCRdb's protein, which comes from a much larger clone; a read error is likely, and the protein shown is translated from the DNA. The chain carries TRDV2 and TRDJ3; D unclear. There are 18 residues in the CDR3. Germline assignment: CDR1 GEAIGNYY and CDR2 EKD. The V gene lost 2 bases and the J gene lost 0 bases, with 13 bases spanning the gap. The CDR3 DNA follows: TGTGCCTGTGACAAAGTACTGAGGGACTCCTGGGACACCCGACAGATGTTTTTC. Protein: CACDKVLRDSWDTRQMFF.

Notes on this clone: TCRdb lists the protein of a much larger clone for this DNA, which differs at residue 8, so this is likely a read error; the protein given here is translated from the DNA itself. V and J are TRDV2 and TRDJ3; 8 bases match TRDD3. The V segment lost 2 bases and the J segment 0 bases; nucleotides outside the gene matches: 2. Germline assignment: CDR1 GEAIGNYY and CDR2 EKD. CDR3 size: 17 residues. CDR3: CACDILGGSWDTRQMFF. The CDR3 DNA reads TGTGCCTGTGACATACTGGGGGGCTCCTGGGACACCCGACAGATGTTTTTC.

The sample holds a few counts of this clone. This may be a read error: a much more frequent sequence differs by one nucleotide. Distinct nucleotide sequences in the sample also encode this CDR3. For the CDR3, the DNA is TGTGCCTGTGACACTGCGTACTGGGGGATCTCTTGGGACACCCGACAGATGTTTTTC. Protein product: CACDTAYWGISWDTRQMFF. The chain links TRDV2 to TRDJ3, with 10 positions matching TRDD3. CDR1 and CDR2 from the germline V gene are GEAIGNYY and EKD. Trimming removed 1 base from V and 4 bases from J; junction bases left unmatched: 9. This CDR3 has 19 residues.

The table lists this clone with a few counts. The TCRdb protein comes from a much larger clone and disagrees with this DNA's translation at residue 7, likely due to a read error; the protein given here is derived from the DNA. CDR3 sequence reads: CACDTVEYEADKLIF. CDR3 DNA: TGTGCCTGTGACACCGTGGAATACGAAGCCGATAAACTCATCTTT. V is TRDV2 and J is TRDJ1, with D possibly matching TRDD3 (5 bases). The germline gives CDR1 GEAIGNYY, CDR2 EKD. The CDR3 consists of 15 residues. V dropped 0 bases and J dropped 3 bases, with 13 bases sitting between them.

This clone is categorized as medium-sized. This could be a read error, since a much larger clone is one nucleotide away. Within the sample, other DNA sequences also encode this same CDR3. The gene calls are TRDV2 and TRDJ3, with TRDD3 matching 7 bases. Germline V gene data show CDR1 as GEAIGNYY and CDR2 as EKD. The CDR3 is made up of 18 amino acids. The junction had 4 bases not matched to a gene; V was cut back by 0 bases and J by 0 bases. The CDR3 loop is CACDTGGSASWDTRQMFF. CDR3 bases: TGTGCCTGTGACACCGGGGGATCCGCCTCCTGGGACACCCGACAGATGTTTTTC.

This clone was seen at least ten times. With only one base between it and a far larger clone, this is likely a read error. The sample holds other DNA sequences that translate to the same CDR3. The rearrangement links TRDV2 to TRDJ2; 12 nucleotides line up with TRDD3. Germline CDR1 reads GEAIGNYY; CDR2 reads EKD. This CDR3 has 15 amino acids. The CDR3 reads CACDILGDTTAQLFF. The CDR3 coding sequence is TGTGCCTGCGACATACTGGGGGATACGACAGCACAACTCTTCTTT.

This clone is large (0.1 to 1%) in the sample. Other DNA sequences in this sample translate to the same CDR3. The chain uses TRDV2 and TRDJ2; 12 positions match TRDD3. CDR1 is GEAIGNYY, CDR2 EKD, per germline. Trimming removed 3 bases from V and 0 bases from J; junction bases left unmatched: 4. The CDR3 runs 17 residues. The CDR3 DNA reads TGTGCCTGTGACCTTGCTGGGGGATACGCTTTGACAGCACAACTCTTCTTT. Encoded protein: CACDLAGGYALTAQLFF.

Judged by abundance, this clone is medium-sized. The chain combines TRDV2 with TRDJ3; 12 bases line up with TRDD3. V gave up 1 base and J gave up 5 bases; unmatched junction bases: 5. This CDR3 region has 18 residues. Germline V gene data show CDR1 as GEAIGNYY and CDR2 as EKD. The CDR3 DNA sequence: TGTGCCTGTGACACTCTTACTGGGGGATACCGGGACACCCGACAGATGTTTTTC. Protein: CACDTLTGGYRDTRQMFF.

This clone was seen a handful of times. TCRdb shows a much larger clone's protein in place of this DNA's translation, and the two differ at residue 6, likely through a read error; the protein shown is translated from the DNA. J is TRDJ2 and V is TRDV2; tentative D call: TRDD3 (6 bases). The CDR3 is 14 amino acids. Germline V gene data show CDR1 as GEAIGNYY and CDR2 as EKD. The germline V and J ends were trimmed by 3 bases and 8 bases, with 15 bases remaining between them. The CDR3 DNA sequence: TGTGCCTGTGACTCCATACTGGGATGGGCACAACTCTTCTTT. Amino acids: CACDSILGWAQLFF.

Regarding this clone: Given a far larger clone just one base away, this is likely a sequencing read error. Other DNA sequences from this sample encode an identical CDR3 as well. The rearrangement links TRDV2 to TRDJ3; 9 bases fit TRDD3. CDR3 length: 18 amino acids. V trimming: 3 bases; J trimming: 0 bases; junction bases outside the gene matches: 5. Germline CDR1 GEAIGNYY, CDR2 EKD. The CDR3 spells CACDVLGDSSWDTRQMFF. The CDR3, as DNA: TGTGCCTGTGACGTATTGGGGGATAGCTCCTGGGACACCCGACAGATGTTTTTC.

This clone rates as medium-sized. One base away lies a much larger clone, so this may be a sequencing read error. Other DNA sequences in this specimen translate into the identical CDR3. The J gene is TRDJ3, the V gene TRDV2; D might be TRDD2 or TRDD3, each matching 5 bases. Germline-derived CDR1 and CDR2 are GEAIGNYY and EKD. The CDR3 length is 16 residues. This chain's CDR3 is CACDLLDSWDTRQMFF. In DNA form, the CDR3 reads TGTGCCTGTGACCTACTGGATTCCTGGGACACCCGCCAGATGTTTTTC.

Note on this clone: The protein TCRdb gives is from a much larger clone and does not agree with this DNA's translation at residue 5, likely a read error; the protein shown here comes from the DNA. CDR3 sequence reads: CACDVLGDTGLTAQLFF. The CDR3 DNA reads as TGTGCCTGTGACGTACTGGGGGATACGGGTTTGACAGCACAACTCTTCTTT. The rearrangement links TRDV2 to TRDJ2, with 13 bases matching TRDD3. CDR3 length: 17 amino acids. From germline, CDR1 is GEAIGNYY and CDR2 EKD. V dropped 3 bases and J dropped 1; count of bases not matched to a gene: 4.